This TCR beta chain derives from a study of blood T cell repertoires in COVID-19. Study-level background: Whether acute or convalescent, the COVID-19 samples came from the United States, Italy and Spain.

Living in about two dozen US areas, the participants were between roughly 18 and 95 years of age. Participants were placed into cohorts based on the clinical history they reported. The CDR3 runs to 12 residues. Trimming took off 3 bases at V and 7 bases at J, with 9 bases between the two ends. In germline, CDR1 is GTSNPN, CDR2 SVGIG (reference sequence). Authors' processing steps: From reference gene primer amplification, estimates of nucleated cell counts were derived. Sequencing used immunoSEQ multiplex PCR; TCRdb keeps in-frame clones, though not all of them. V, J and clone size reflect that table, while D and trimming were determined from the DNA. The sample lists 350,000 to 400,000 clones; approximately 89% were seen once.

Specimen: PBMCs or T cells enriched from blood (not recorded which). The TCR comes from a woman in her thirties who had recovered from COVID-19. The chain combines TRBV30 with TRBJ1-4; D not resolved. In nucleotides, the CDR3 is TGTGCCTGGAGGAGGTCCCCTGAAAAACTGTTTTTT. This gives the protein CAWRRSPEKLFF. The full variable domain, its missing parts supplied by reference TRBV30 and TRBJ1-4, is SQTIHQWPATLVQPVGSPLSLECTVEGTSNPNLYWYRQAAGRGLQLLFYSVGIGQISSEVPQNLSASRPQDRQFILSSKKLLLSDSGFYLCAWRRSPEKLFFGSGTQLSVL.